The sequence of this T cell receptor beta chain was determined in a study of T-cell memory formation after mild COVID-19. Study in general: TCR clusters were largely donor specific.

The V and J ends lost 0 bases and 5 bases respectively, with 11 bases between them. Germline CDR1 and CDR2: SGHAT and FQDESV (reference sequence). The CDR3 contains 15 residues. MiXCR, applied by TCRdb to the 5' RACE reads, yields one record per CDR3 protein. The repertoire holds roughly 170,000 distinct CDR3 sequences, with about 21% as singletons. Study findings and constraints: Cross-reactive memory seemingly joined, as some responding clones were found in pre-infection memory. Shrinking CD4+ clones were chiefly CM and EM; CD8+ ones were chiefly EMRA. Balance between CD4 and CD8 was seen in clones contracting day 15 to 85, and a CD4+ lean was seen in later expanders.

This clonotype has more than one count but fewer than ten. Its antigen is still unknown. The V gene is TRBV11-1, the J gene TRBJ2-1; D may be TRBD2 (5 bases). The clonotype was recovered from an adult woman who had mild COVID-19 (a few samples of this study predate the infection). Cell type and time point are not known. The sequenced sample was PBMCs or a T cell subset sorted from them (not recorded which). CDR3: CASSLARGSDNEQFF. In DNA form, the CDR3 reads TGTGCCAGCAGCTTAGCCCGGGGTAGCGACAATGAGCAGTTCTTC.